The present TCR beta chain was sequenced within a study of cytomegalovirus exposure and HLA in healthy donors. The ends were cut back, 3 bases at V and 3 bases at J, with 11 bases in the middle. This CDR3 is built from 14 residues. The germline CDR1 and CDR2 sequences are SGDLS and YYNGEE. Each donor was healthy, and each was a bone marrow donor. Comments on this clone: Its antigen is currently unknown.

Study-level findings and limits: DRB1 had the most TCR associations and HLA-C the fewest, a later analysis found, with rates varying by HLA locus. Within an earlier analysis, most TCR beta V segments proved productive either about 90% or about 30% of the time. In a later analysis, several top co-occurrence clusters appeared linked to parvovirus B19, influenza, CMV and Epstein-Barr virus.

Primers for the PCR totalled 60 Vbeta and 13 Jbeta. Profiled with immunoSEQ multiplex PCR; TCRdb holds only in-frame clones, not every one. The sample carries some 140,000 clones, about 80% recorded once. The chain uses TRBV9 and TRBJ2-3; D not resolved. The specimen sequenced was PBMCs. The sequence was obtained from a male donor in good health and CMV-seropositive. CDR3 in DNA: TGTGCCAGCAGCGCTCAGACTGTTACAGATACGCAGTATTTT. Translated: CASSAQTVTDTQYF.